This TCR beta chain was documented in a study of T-cell memory formation after mild COVID-19. Study findings and constraints: CD4+ clones that contracted lay mainly in CM and EM; CD8+ ones lay in EMRA. Nothing confirmed that second-wave clones peaking on day 37 were specific for SARS-CoV-2. Cross-reactive memory appears to have joined, as suggested by some responding clones showing up in pre-infection memory.

CDR1 MNHEY and CDR2 SVGAGI come from the germline V gene. Germline trimming cut 8 bases from V and 1 base from J; bases unmatched to any gene: 7. The CDR3 totals 14 residues. With constant-segment primers, 5'RACE yielded cDNA libraries of TCR alpha and TCR beta that carried sample barcodes and UMIs. Each CDR3 protein is one row after TCRdb ran MiXCR on the 5' RACE reads. Altogether about 310,000 distinct CDR3 sequences are present, just under 20% being singletons, with the ten largest covering around 20%. As regards this clonotype: Its target is unknown.

Sequencing was done on a sample of PBMCs or a T cell subset sorted from them (not recorded which). This TCR came from a man between 18 and 29 years old who had mild COVID-19 (a few samples of this study predate the infection). Cell type and time point are not known. The rearrangement joins TRBV6-5 to TRBJ1-1, with 7 bases fitting TRBD1. CDR3 sequence (DNA): TGTGCCAGCCAACCGGGACAGAGGAACACTGAAGCTTTCTTT. This sequence encodes CASQPGQRNTEAFF.